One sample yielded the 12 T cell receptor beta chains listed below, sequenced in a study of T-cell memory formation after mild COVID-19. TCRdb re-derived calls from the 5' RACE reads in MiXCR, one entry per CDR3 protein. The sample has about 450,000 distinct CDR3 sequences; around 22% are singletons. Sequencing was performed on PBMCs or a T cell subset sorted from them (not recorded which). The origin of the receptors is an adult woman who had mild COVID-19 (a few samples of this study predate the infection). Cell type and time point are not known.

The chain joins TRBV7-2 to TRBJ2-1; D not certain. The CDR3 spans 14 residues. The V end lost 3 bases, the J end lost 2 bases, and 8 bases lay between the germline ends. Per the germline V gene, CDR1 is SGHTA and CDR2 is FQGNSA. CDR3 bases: TGTGCCAGCAGCTTCGGCAGCCCCTACAATGAGCAGTTCTTC. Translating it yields CASSFGSPYNEQFF.

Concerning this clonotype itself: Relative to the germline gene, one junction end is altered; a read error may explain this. For the CDR3, the DNA is TGTGCTAGCAGCCAAAGGACAGAGAGTGGGCAGTTCTTC. This codes for CASSQRTESGQFF. V usage is TRBV7-7 and J usage is TRBJ2-1; possible D gene TRBD1, 6 bases. The CDR3 consists of 13 residues. Germline V CDR1 and CDR2: SSHAT, FNYEAQ (reference sequence).

DNA for the CDR3: TGCGCCAGCAGCCATTCGGGGCACCCGACAGATACGCAGTATTTT. It codes for CASSHSGHPTDTQYF. The chain employs TRBV4-1 and TRBJ2-3; D tentatively reads TRBD1 or TRBD2 (5 bases each). With 3 bases removed from V and 3 bases from J, the gap between germline ends came to 13 bases. This CDR3 contains 15 residues. Germline loops: CDR1 MGHRA, CDR2 YSYEKL.

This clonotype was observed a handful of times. CDR3 amino acids: CASTTLEGTEAFF. In DNA, the CDR3 is TGTGCCAGCACCACCCTTGAGGGCACTGAAGCTTTCTTT. The chain links TRBV7-9 to TRBJ1-1; D is uncertain. This CDR3 contains 13 residues. Trimming left V 7 bases short and J 4 bases short, with 13 bases between. Germline V gives CDR1 SEHNR, CDR2 FQNEAQ (reference sequence).

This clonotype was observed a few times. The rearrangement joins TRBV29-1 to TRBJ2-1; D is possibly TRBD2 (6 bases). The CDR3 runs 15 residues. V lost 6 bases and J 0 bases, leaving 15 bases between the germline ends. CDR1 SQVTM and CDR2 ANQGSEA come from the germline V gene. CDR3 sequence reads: CSVEGLSDSYNEQFF. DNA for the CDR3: TGCAGCGTAGAGGGACTTTCAGACTCCTACAATGAGCAGTTCTTC.

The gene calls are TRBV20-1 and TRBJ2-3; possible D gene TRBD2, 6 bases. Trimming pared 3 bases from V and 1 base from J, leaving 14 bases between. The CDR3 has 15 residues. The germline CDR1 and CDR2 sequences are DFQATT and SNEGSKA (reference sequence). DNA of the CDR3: TGCAGTGCTAGGCCTCCGGGACTTGGCACAGATACGCAGTATTTT. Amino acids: CSARPPGLGTDTQYF.

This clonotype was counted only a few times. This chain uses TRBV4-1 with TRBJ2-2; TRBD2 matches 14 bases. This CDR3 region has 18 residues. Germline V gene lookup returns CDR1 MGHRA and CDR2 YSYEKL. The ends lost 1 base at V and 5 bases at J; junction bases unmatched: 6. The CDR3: CASSQGLAGGPGTGELFF. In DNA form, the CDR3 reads TGCGCCAGCAGCCAAGGACTAGCGGGGGGGCCGGGGACCGGGGAGCTGTTTTTT.

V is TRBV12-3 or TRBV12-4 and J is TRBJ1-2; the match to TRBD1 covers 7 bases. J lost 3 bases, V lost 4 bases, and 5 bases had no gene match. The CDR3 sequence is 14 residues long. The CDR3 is CASSYRGRDYGYTF. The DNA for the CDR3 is TGTGCCAGCAGTTACAGGGGTAGAGACTATGGCTACACCTTC.

This CDR3 reads CASSWGGTEAFF. DNA for the CDR3: TGCGCCAGCAGCTGGGGTGGTACTGAAGCTTTCTTT. The chain combines TRBV5-1 with TRBJ1-1; D uncertain. The CDR3 totals 12 residues. Germline CDR1 SGHRS, CDR2 YFSETQ. V was clipped by 3 bases and J by 5 bases, with 8 bases between them.

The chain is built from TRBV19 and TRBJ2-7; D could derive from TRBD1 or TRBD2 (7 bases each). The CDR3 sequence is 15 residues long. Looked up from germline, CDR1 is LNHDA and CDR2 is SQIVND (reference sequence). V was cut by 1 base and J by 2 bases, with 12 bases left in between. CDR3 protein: CASSIGQGGAYEQYF. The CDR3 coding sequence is TGTGCCAGTAGTATAGGACAGGGAGGGGCCTACGAGCAGTACTTC.

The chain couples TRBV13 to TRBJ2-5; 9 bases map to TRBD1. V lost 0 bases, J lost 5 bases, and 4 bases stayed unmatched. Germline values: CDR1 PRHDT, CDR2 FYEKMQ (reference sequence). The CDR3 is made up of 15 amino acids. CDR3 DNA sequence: TGTGCCAGCAGCTTAGGACAGGGGGCGGTGGAGACCCAGTACTTC. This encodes CASSLGQGAVETQYF.

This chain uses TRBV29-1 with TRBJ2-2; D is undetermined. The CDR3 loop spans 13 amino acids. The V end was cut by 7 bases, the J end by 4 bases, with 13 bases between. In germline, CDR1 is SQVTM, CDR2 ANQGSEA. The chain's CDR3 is CSGSRASTGELFF. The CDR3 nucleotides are TGCAGCGGTAGCCGGGCAAGCACCGGGGAGCTGTTTTTT.